This TCR beta chain derives from a study of blood T cell repertoires in COVID-19 (dated by TCRdb to between 2020 and 2021). Looking at the study overall: Samples covering the acute and convalescent phases of COVID-19 were provided by collaborators in the United States, Italy and Spain. Deeply sampled blood TCRbeta repertoires from subjects exposed to, actively infected with, or recovered from COVID-19 were included in the dataset. Samples were obtained from the ongoing ImmuneRACE study (first 160 participants) and from approximately 1,200 subjects provided by 6 global collaborators. Nearly every sample came with metadata listing a de-identified subject ID, COVID-19 status, age in years and sex. Where available, HLA class I and class II types were obtained from metadata supplied by the sample provider rather than from assay-based typing. The prospective study material was composed of cDNA or gDNA derived from T cells, B-cell-depleted T cells, or PBMCs. The repertoires were released in a freely available public database meant as a resource for research on the immune response to SARS-CoV-2.

As concerns this clone: No cognate antigen has been identified for it. Per-nucleotide qualities are absent, and no much larger clonotype sits a single base away.

General findings and caveats noted by the study authors: How much clinical and demographic metadata was included differed by source and by participant, and the metadata was provided uncurated.

TCRbeta CDR3 regions were amplified from genomic DNA by means of the immunoSEQ Assay, a bias-controlled multiplex PCR. On the study's bioinformatics: Nucleated cell counts per sample were estimated from amplification of reference gene primers within the assay. To quantify the absolute abundance of each unique TCRbeta CDR3 rearrangement, sequence reads were collapsed and filtered. For each sample, productive Simpson clonality was calculated as the square root of Simpson's diversity index across productive rearrangements. Imported from immuneACCESS, the table was reduced by TCRdb to in-frame sequences with V and J called. These copies leave out some clones; in studies compared against another copy, an unresolved V gene accounts for under half, and the cause of the remainder is not known. V, J and clone size are those of that table, while D and trimming were read from the DNA. This sample holds 300,000 to 350,000 clones; 88% were observed only once. Jointly, the top ten make up 5% to 6% of the sample.

V lost 4 bases and J lost 0 bases; the stretch between them is 20 bases long. The germline V gene yields SQVTM for CDR1 and ANQGSEA for CDR2. The CDR3 sequence holds 17 residues, the cysteine and phenylalanine included. The DNA shown is the 51-base CDR3, in frame from base 1. Participants in the prospective study were enrolled through a virtual design, were aged about 18 to 100 years, and lived in 24 United States geographic areas. In the prospective study, cohorts were assigned on the basis of participant-reported clinical history obtained from a screening survey and a study questionnaire. Recovered participants in ImmuneRACE Cohort 3 were defined by two consecutive negative NP/OP PCR tests, clearance by a healthcare professional, or resolution of symptoms. In the prospective study, mobile phlebotomists collected whole blood, serum and a nasopharyngeal or oropharyngeal swab from each participant. Additional blood draws and questionnaires over an approximately 2-month period could optionally be provided by prospective study participants. Before DNA extraction, blood samples from the prospective study were shipped at room temperature or frozen.

Specimen: PBMCs or T cells enriched from blood (not recorded which). Recombination joined TRBV29-1 with TRBJ2-3, with a tentative D gene TRBD2 over 6 matching bases. This TCR derives from a man aged 30 to 39 who had recovered from COVID-19. The DNA is as follows: TGCAGCGTTGCCGGGGGTGTGGGCGATTTTAGCACAGATACGCAGTATTTT. Its amino acids are CSVAGGVGDFSTDTQYF.